This T cell receptor beta chain was found in a study of blood T cell repertoires in COVID-19. Background on the study: Donors in the United States, Italy and Spain gave samples during acute or convalescent COVID-19. Sample material is recorded as cDNA or gDNA derived from T cells, B-cell-depleted T cells, or PBMCs.

Germline CDR1 is MNHEY and CDR2 is SVGAGI. Trimming removed 6 bases from V and 4 bases from J, with 15 bases in between. The CDR3 length is 14 residues. In the source study's methods: Reference gene primer amplification gave estimated nucleated cell counts. The method was immunoSEQ multiplex PCR; TCRdb's version includes in-frame clones alone and lacks a portion of them. That table is the source of V, J and clone size, and D and trimming were worked out from the DNA. This table holds around 150,000 clones, over 75% found once. The chain is built from TRBV6-5 and TRBJ1-2, with unresolved D. The TCR comes from a man aged 55 to 69 with active or convalescent COVID-19. The sequenced sample consisted of peripheral blood. The CDR3 coding sequence is TGTGCCAGCAGGATGGGAGGGCGGGGCTATGGCTACACCTTC. Amino acids: CASRMGGRGYGYTF.